These 27 T cell receptor beta chains came from one sample sequenced in a study of shared clonotypes between healthy human individuals. Assay used: immunoSEQ multiplex PCR; TCRdb lists only in-frame clones, some missing. The sample lists around 2.1 million clones, around 95% occurring once. The source material was naive CD4+ T cells sorted from blood. Stated subset: CD45RA+ positively selected. Source of these receptors: a young man in good health.

CDR3 DNA: TGTGCCAGCAGGACGACAGGGCGCATGGATACGCAGTATTTT. This gives the protein CASRTTGRMDTQYF. The genes are TRBV6-6 and TRBJ2-3, with 7 bases matching TRBD1. The trim removed 6 bases at V and 6 bases at J, leaving 9 bases unmatched. CDR3 length: 14 amino acids. Germline V gives CDR1 MNHNY, CDR2 SVGAGI (reference sequence).

This rearrangement joins TRBV5-4 to TRBJ1-2; D gene ambiguous. V was pared by 4 bases and J by 0 bases, with 19 bases between. The CDR3 spans 17 residues. The germline gives CDR1 SGHNT, CDR2 YYREEE (reference sequence). CDR3 loop: CASSPAVVGRANYGYTF. The CDR3 DNA is TGTGCCAGCAGCCCGGCAGTCGTAGGCAGAGCTAACTATGGCTACACCTTC. The complete variable domain, with remaining parts taken from reference TRBV5-4 and TRBJ1-2, reads ETGVTQSPTHLIKTRGQQVTLRCSSQSGHNTVSWYQQALGQGPQFIFQYYREEENGRGNFPPRFSGLQFPNYSSELNVNALELDDSALYLCASSPAVVGRANYGYTFGSGTRLTVV.

As for this clone: This sample includes further DNA sequences coding for the same CDR3. The chain combines TRBV5-1 with TRBJ2-7, with TRBD2 matching 11 bases. Germline lookup yields CDR1 SGHRS and CDR2 YFSETQ. Germline trimming cut 4 bases from V and 4 bases from J; bases unmatched to any gene: 7. The CDR3 spans 15 residues. The CDR3 sequence: CASSGGTSGGYEQYF. The DNA of the CDR3 is TGCGCCAGCAGCGGCGGGACTAGCGGCGGATACGAGCAGTACTTC.

Worth noting for this clone: One end of the junction does not line up with germline, which may come from a read error. The sample carries other DNA sequences with the same CDR3. J is TRBJ1-1 and V is TRBV11-2; D possibly corresponds to TRBD1 (6 bases). CDR1 and CDR2 from the germline V gene are SGHAT and FQNNGV. The CDR3 runs 17 residues. In DNA form, the CDR3 reads TGTGCCAGCAGCCCCTACTCCGGGACATATGGTGGCACTGAAGCTTTCTTC. Amino acids: CASSPYSGTYGGTEAFF.

V and J are TRBV18 and TRBJ1-5; weak D call: TRBD1 (6 bases). Per the germline V gene, CDR1 is KGHSH and CDR2 is LQKENI. The V gene lost 4 bases and the J gene lost 4 bases, with 8 bases spanning the gap. The CDR3 length is 13 residues. The CDR3 DNA reads TGTGCCAGCTCACTTAGGGGGAATCAGCCCCAGCATTTT. It codes for CASSLRGNQPQHF.

The V and J genes are TRBV27 and TRBJ1-1; 9 bases map to TRBD1. Trimming at V came to 5 bases and at J to 4 bases, leaving 8 bases not matched to a gene. Per the germline V gene, CDR1 is MNHEY and CDR2 is SMNVEV (reference sequence). CDR3 length: 15 amino acids. This CDR3 reads CASSPGTGHSTEAFF. Here the CDR3 DNA reads TGTGCCAGCAGTCCCGGGACAGGGCATAGCACTGAAGCTTTCTTT.

The chain has TRBV4-3 and TRBJ1-2; D unclear. V was pared by 0 bases and J by 5 bases, with 7 bases between. This CDR3 region has 13 residues. CDR1 and CDR2 (germline): LGHNA, YSLEER. CDR3 sequence: CASSQDGFYGYTF. The CDR3 nucleotides are TGCGCCAGCAGCCAAGATGGTTTTTATGGCTACACCTTC.

The rearrangement joins TRBV6-6 to TRBJ1-6, with D possibly being TRBD1 (5 bases). CDR1 and CDR2 from the germline V gene are MNHNY and SVGAGI (reference sequence). This CDR3 is 15 amino acids long. V lost 6 bases, J lost 0 bases, and 9 bases lay in between. CDR3 in amino acids: CASSRTGSYNSPLHF. As DNA, the CDR3 is TGTGCCAGCAGCAGAACAGGCTCCTATAATTCACCCCTCCACTTT.

This clone was observed a few times. This sample includes further DNA sequences coding for the same CDR3. V and J are TRBV7-2 and TRBJ2-3, with 9 bases identical to TRBD2. V lost 4 bases to trimming and J lost 1 base; unmatched junction nucleotides: 3. The length of the CDR3 is 15 residues. Germline V gene data show CDR1 as SGHTA and CDR2 as FQGNSA. CDR3 nucleotide sequence: TGTGCCAGCAGCTCTCGACTAGCGGGCACAGATACGCAGTATTTT. Translating it yields CASSSRLAGTDTQYF.

This chain links TRBV6-1 with TRBJ2-3; 8 nucleotides agree with TRBD2. The CDR3 totals 16 residues. Per the germline V gene, CDR1 is MNHNS and CDR2 is SASEGT. V was clipped by 4 bases and J by 0 bases; unmatched bases: 6. The DNA of the CDR3 is TGTGCCAGCAGTGGCTCTAGCGGGTTTAGCACAGATACGCAGTATTTT. This translates into CASSGSSGFSTDTQYF.

This chain uses TRBV4-1 with TRBJ1-5; D is ambiguous. The CDR3 totals 16 residues. Deletions cut 1 base from V and 7 bases from J, with 17 bases between. Germline V lookup: CDR1 MGHRA, CDR2 YSYEKL. The CDR3 region has the DNA TGCGCCAGCAGCCAAGGTGTTTTAGGGTTGGGGCAGCCCCAGCATTTT. Translated: CASSQGVLGLGQPQHF.

The rearrangement links TRBV18 to TRBJ1-1; 7 bases fit TRBD1. The ends lost 3 bases at V and 5 bases at J; junction bases unmatched: 9. Germline values: CDR1 KGHSH, CDR2 LQKENI. The CDR3 runs to 15 residues. Written as DNA, the CDR3 is TGTGCCAGCTCACCCCCAGGGGGACAGAGTACTGAAGCTTTCTTT. Translated: CASSPPGGQSTEAFF.

About this clone itself: Other nucleotide sequences in the sample specify the same CDR3. The genes are TRBV11-2 and TRBJ2-2, with unresolved D. V was pared by 1 base and J by 1 base, with 10 bases between. This CDR3 region has 16 residues. Germline V gene data show CDR1 as SGHAT and CDR2 as FQNNGV. This chain's CDR3 is CASSLGGSKNTGELFF. For the CDR3, the DNA is TGTGCCAGCAGCTTAGGTGGCAGTAAGAACACCGGGGAGCTGTTTTTT. Together with reference TRBV11-2 and TRBJ2-2, the CDR3 gives the full variable domain: EAGVAQSPRYKIIEKRQSVAFWCNPISGHATLYWYQQILGQGPKLLIQFQNNGVVDDSQLPKDRFSAERLKGVDSTLKIQPAKLEDSAVYLCASSLGGSKNTGELFFGEGSRLTVL.

The chain uses TRBV5-1 and TRBJ2-1, with 9 bases fitting TRBD1. J gave up 11 bases and V 4 bases, and 7 bases lay outside the gene matches. This CDR3 spans 13 amino acids. Germline CDR1 is SGHRS and CDR2 is YFSETQ. The CDR3 region has the DNA TGCGCCAGCAGCACGGGACAGGGTGTAAAGCAGTTCTTC. Its protein product is CASSTGQGVKQFF.

V is TRBV6-5 and J is TRBJ1-3; D unclear. The length of the CDR3 is 13 residues. V lost 0 bases to trimming and J lost 8 bases, with 8 bases between them. Germline V gene data show CDR1 as MNHEY and CDR2 as SVGAGI. This chain's CDR3 is CASSYSRWDTIYF. CDR3 nucleotide sequence: TGTGCCAGCAGTTACTCCCGGTGGGACACCATATATTTT.

The sample holds one count of this clone. This chain uses TRBV6-6 with TRBJ1-1; D is uncertain. V lost 0 bases, J lost 5 bases, and 13 bases lay in between. The CDR3 covers 15 residues. The germline V gene has CDR1 MNHNY and CDR2 SVGAGI (reference sequence). The CDR3 DNA reads TGTGCCAGCAGTTACTCGGCGGCTCCGAGGACTGAAGCTTTCTTT. Translated: CASSYSAAPRTEAFF.

The J gene is TRBJ2-3, the V gene TRBV29-1; the D is unclear. This CDR3 region has 13 residues. Per germline, CDR1 SQVTM and CDR2 ANQGSEA. Trimming removed 5 bases from V and 2 bases from J, with 11 bases in between. CDR3 protein: CSVSVSTTDTQYF. CDR3 bases: TGCAGCGTTAGCGTCTCAACCACAGATACGCAGTATTTT.

The chain couples TRBV5-1 to TRBJ2-5, with D perhaps matching TRBD2 (5 bases). V lost 4 bases and J lost 3, with 16 bases in between. The CDR3 spans 15 residues. Germline V gives CDR1 SGHRS, CDR2 YFSETQ. CDR3 amino acids: CASSSPAGNKETQYF. The CDR3 DNA follows: TGCGCCAGCAGCAGCCCGGCGGGCAATAAAGAGACCCAGTACTTC. Full variable domain (missing parts from reference TRBV5-1 and TRBJ2-5): KAGVTQTPRYLIKTRGQQVTLSCSPISGHRSVSWYQQTPGQGLQFLFEYFSETQRNKGNFPGRFSGRQFSNSRSEMNVSTLELGDSALYLCASSSPAGNKETQYFGPGTRLLVL.

This clone showed up just once. The V gene is TRBV7-9, the J gene TRBJ2-5; 11 bases fit TRBD2. Germline V lookup: CDR1 SEHNR, CDR2 FQNEAQ (reference sequence). V shed 3 bases, J shed 3 bases, and the junction held 3 bases outside the gene matches. The CDR3 sequence is 15 residues long. CDR3 in DNA: TGTGCCAGCAGCTTGGTGGGACTAGCGGAAGAGACCCAGTACTTC. Protein product: CASSLVGLAEETQYF.

The chain couples TRBV6-5 to TRBJ1-1; no firm D call. The CDR3 has 15 amino acids. V lost 0 bases, J lost 1 base, and 9 bases lay in between. Germline CDR1 is MNHEY and CDR2 is SVGAGI. The CDR3 loop reads CASSYSVGKNTEAFF. The DNA of the CDR3 is TGTGCCAGCAGTTACTCAGTTGGCAAGAACACTGAAGCTTTCTTT.

This chain links TRBV10-3 with TRBJ2-3; 8 bases match TRBD2. V gave up 4 bases and J gave up 2 bases; unmatched junction bases: 5. Germline V lookup: CDR1 ENHRY, CDR2 SYGVKD. The CDR3 sequence is 15 residues long. For the CDR3, the DNA is TGTGCCATCAGTGCAGCGGGAGTTCCCACAGATACGCAGTATTTT. Protein: CAISAAGVPTDTQYF.

The V gene is TRBV2, the J gene TRBJ1-3, with TRBD1 as a possible D gene (6 bases). Trimming shortened V by 7 bases and J by 7 bases, and 20 bases separated the two germline ends. Germline V gene sequence: CDR1 SNHLY, CDR2 FYNNEI. The CDR3 runs 15 residues. CDR3 in DNA: TGTGCCAGCATTCAAGGGGGACGGCCGGGGAACACCATATATTTT. Protein: CASIQGGRPGNTIYF. Filled out from reference TRBV2 and TRBJ1-3, the complete variable domain reads EPEVTQTPSHQVTQMGQEVILRCVPISNHLYFYWYRQILGQKVEFLVSFYNNEISEKSEIFDDQFSVERPDGSNFTLKIRSTKLEDSAMYFCASIQGGRPGNTIYFGEGSWLTVV.

This chain links TRBV6-5 with TRBJ2-7, with D possibly being TRBD2 (6 bases). The CDR3 covers 13 residues. Germline V CDR1 and CDR2: MNHEY, SVGAGI. Here the CDR3 reads CVVEGPNSYEQYF. CDR3 coding DNA: TGTGTAGTGGAGGGGCCAAACTCCTACGAGCAGTACTTC.

This clone occurred a few times. This sample also contains other DNA sequences that code for the same CDR3. The chain carries TRBV6-5 and TRBJ1-1; D is undetermined. CDR3 length: 13 amino acids. Per germline, CDR1 MNHEY and CDR2 SVGAGI. The V gene lost 5 bases and the J gene lost 0 bases, with 7 bases spanning the gap. The DNA for the CDR3 is TGTGCCAGCAGTAGGGTATTGAACACTGAAGCTTTCTTT. Encoded protein: CASSRVLNTEAFF.

The V call is TRBV7-2, the J call TRBJ2-2; weak D call: TRBD2 (5 bases). The CDR3 has 15 residues. CDR1 and CDR2 (germline): SGHTA, FQGNSA. Trimming shortened V by 5 bases and J by 0 bases, and 10 bases separated the two germline ends. This CDR3 is CASSPMDSNTGELFF. The CDR3 coding sequence is TGTGCCAGCAGCCCTATGGACTCGAACACCGGGGAGCTGTTTTTT.

The CDR3 reads CASSLNPAAYGYTF. As DNA, the CDR3 is TGTGCCAGCAGCTTAAATCCGGCGGCTTATGGCTACACCTTC. The chain has TRBV7-2 and TRBJ1-2; D is ambiguous. Germline CDR1 SGHTA, CDR2 FQGNSA. V lost 2 bases to trimming and J lost 5 bases, with 12 bases between them. The CDR3 runs to 14 residues. Using reference TRBV7-2 and TRBJ1-2 for the parts outside the CDR3, the full variable domain is GAGVSQSPSNKVTEKGKDVELRCDPISGHTALYWYRQSLGQGLEFLIYFQGNSAPDKSGLPSDRFSAERTGGSVSTLTIQRTQQEDSAVYLCASSLNPAAYGYTFGSGTRLTVV.

This chain uses TRBV20-1 with TRBJ1-5; D uncertain. Trimming removed 3 bases at V and 3 bases at J, with 3 bases between. CDR1 DFQATT and CDR2 SNEGSKA come from the germline V gene (reference sequence). The CDR3 sequence is 11 residues long. The DNA for the CDR3 is TGCAGTGCTAGGAACAATCAGCCCCAGCATTTT. Its protein is CSARNNQPQHF.